This T cell receptor beta chain originates from a study of T cell repertoires in cytomegalovirus infection. Study context: An indication of both CMV infection and matching HLA type came from public TCR beta signatures. General study results and limits: Cumulative public TCR beta family frequency identified carriers of CMV plus the relevant HLA. Within the response measured ex vivo, HLA-C-restricted CMV-specific TCR beta clonotypes were dominant.

TCRdb re-called the reads with MiXCR, one entry per CDR3 protein. Seen here are under 10,000 distinct CDR3 sequences, approximately 49% observed once, and the top ten hold 65% to 80%. V lost 0 bases and J 15 bases, leaving 33 bases between the germline ends. This CDR3 has 19 amino acids. Germline CDR1 reads LGHNT; CDR2 reads FRNRAP. About this clonotype: What it binds is not known.

Sample: PBMCs, sequenced either directly or after in vitro stimulation (not recorded which). The clonotype originates from a human donor in good health (CMV status not recorded). Some clones in this sample may be carry-over from other donors' samples. The chain has TRBV12-5 and TRBJ2-1; D ambiguous. Written as DNA, the CDR3 is TGTGCTAGTGGTTTGGTATCGGTAATAGTGTCCGTCCCCTACAATGAGACGTTCTTC. Protein product: CASGLVSVIVSVPYNETFF. The variable domain in full, with the rest retrieved from reference TRBV12-5 and TRBJ2-1, is DARVTQTPRHKVTEMGQEVTMRCQPILGHNTVFWYRQTMMQGLELLAYFRNRAPLDDSGMPKDRFSAEMPDATLATLKIQPSEPRDSAVYFCASGLVSVIVSVPYNETFFGPGTRLTVL.